The clone carrying this TCR beta chain is a singleton in its sample. Its matching antigen is unknown. One entry per CDR3 protein results from TCRdb running MiXCR on the reads. The sample contains some 270,000 distinct CDR3 sequences, around 20% of which appear only once. Germline V gene lookup returns CDR1 WSHSY and CDR2 SAAADI. V lost 7 bases to trimming and J lost 1 base; unmatched junction nucleotides: 8. This CDR3 region has 15 residues. This sample is drawn from a study of T cell repertoires in cytomegalovirus infection. Whole-study context: Recently described HLA-C-restricted plus well-studied HLA-B-restricted CMV epitopes were used. Public TCR beta signatures were indicative of both CMV infection and a matching HLA type.

J is TRBJ1-1 and V is TRBV10-2, with 8 positions matching TRBD1. Source: cultured PBMCs, taken from culture after CMV antigen stimulation. This clonotype originated in a human donor in good health (CMV status not recorded). Some clones in this sample may be carry-over from other donors' samples. The CDR3, as DNA: TGCGCCAGCATTCCATCGACAGGGGCGAACACTGAAGCTTTCTTT. Protein: CASIPSTGANTEAFF.